The clone carrying this TCR beta chain was observed many times. The antigen is unknown. From the 5' RACE reads, TCRdb called clonotypes with MiXCR, one entry per CDR3 protein. The data hold fewer than 25,000 distinct CDR3 sequences, with roughly 13% observed a single time. This entry comes from a study of neurological immune-mediated disorders. Study-level findings and limits: HTLV-1-associated myelopathy had the most TCR clonal expansion, and multiple sclerosis had the least, less than healthy controls.

Time point noted: technical triplicate 1. Sequences were obtained from CD4+ T cells from blood. This TCR was recovered from a female donor with HTLV-1-associated myelopathy (HAM/TSP).

CDR3 in amino acids: CASSHGTASGANVLTF. The CDR3 DNA reads TGTGCCAGCAGCCACGGGACAGCCTCTGGGGCCAACGTCCTGACTTTC. V and J are TRBV7-2 and TRBJ2-6; 7 positions match TRBD1. J lost 0 bases, V lost 5 bases, and 4 bases had no gene match. The CDR3 extends over 16 amino acids. Germline CDR1 is SGHTA and CDR2 is FQGNSA.